This passage covers 32 T cell receptor beta chains from one sample sequenced in a study of blood T cell repertoires in COVID-19 (TCRdb year 2020). Preparation of the library involved the immunoSEQ multiplex PCR assay. The table was pulled from immuneACCESS by TCRdb, which kept in-frame rearrangements only. Such tables lose some clones; where checked, under half of the loss comes from unresolved V genes, and the rest has no known cause. Counted in this sample were 70,000 to 90,000 clones; around 80% of them appeared once. The ten biggest clones cover 15% to 20% of the sample. Sequences were obtained from peripheral blood. All receptors come from a woman in her sixties with acute or convalescent COVID-19.

At least ten counts were recorded for this clone. The CDR3 region is CASSFPPVGGYTF. The CDR3 DNA reads TGTGCCAGCAGCTTCCCCCCGGTCGGGGGCTACACCTTC. The chain carries TRBV5-6 and TRBJ1-2; no definite D call. Germline CDR1 is SGHDT and CDR2 is YYEEEE. The CDR3 contains 13 residues. The ends were cut back, 2 bases at V and 8 bases at J, with 13 bases in the middle.

The chain joins TRBV7-8 to TRBJ2-1; no reliable D call. The CDR3 consists of 14 residues. CDR1 and CDR2 from the germline V gene are SGHVS and FQNEAQ. V was pared by 4 bases and J by 0 bases, with 7 bases between. This chain's CDR3 is CASSSLSSYNEQFF. Here the CDR3 DNA reads TGTGCCAGCAGCTCCCTCAGCTCCTACAATGAGCAGTTCTTC. The entire variable domain, with the rest obtained from reference TRBV7-8 and TRBJ2-1, is as follows: GAGVSQSPRYKVAKRGQDVALRCDPISGHVSLFWYQQALGQGPEFLTYFQNEAQLDKSGLPSDRFFAERPEGSVSTLKIQRTQQEDSAVYLCASSSLSSYNEQFFGPGTRLTVL.

The chain couples TRBV11-3 to TRBJ2-7; 7 bases are shared with TRBD2. This CDR3 has 15 residues. V lost 3 bases to trimming and J lost 0 bases; unmatched junction nucleotides: 5. Germline CDR1 SGHNT, CDR2 YENEEA. The CDR3 region has the DNA TGTGCCAGCAGCTTTTGGGGGGGAAGCTCCTACGAGCAGTACTTC. Translating it yields CASSFWGGSSYEQYF.

The rearrangement uses TRBV15 and TRBJ2-3; D is perhaps TRBD2 (5 bases). Trimming removed 1 base from V and 0 bases from J, with 11 bases in between. This CDR3 region has 16 residues. The germline CDR1 and CDR2 sequences are LNHNV and YYDKDF (reference sequence). This chain's CDR3 is CATSRVGWTSTDTQYF. CDR3 nucleotides: TGTGCCACCAGCAGAGTCGGATGGACTAGCACAGATACGCAGTATTTT.

The V gene is TRBV15, the J gene TRBJ2-1; D not certain. V dropped 5 bases and J dropped 3 bases, with 8 bases sitting between them. The V gene's germline CDR1 is LNHNV and CDR2 YYDKDF (reference sequence). There are 13 residues in the CDR3. Here the CDR3 reads CATSLNYYNEQFF. In DNA form, the CDR3 reads TGTGCCACCAGCCTAAACTACTACAATGAGCAGTTCTTC.

Here the CDR3 DNA reads TGTGCCAGTAGCGAGGATCCTTCTGTCACAGATACGCAGTATTTT. Protein: CASSEDPSVTDTQYF. The chain links TRBV28 to TRBJ2-3, with a tentative D call TRBD2 (5 bases). From germline, CDR1 is MDHEN and CDR2 SYDVKM. The CDR3 has 15 residues. V shed 9 bases and J shed 2 bases, with 18 bases lying between them.

This clone showed up just once. The chain employs TRBV19 and TRBJ2-5; TRBD1 matches at 9 bases. Germline loops: CDR1 LNHDA, CDR2 SQIVND (reference sequence). V was clipped by 10 bases and J by 4 bases; unmatched bases: 10. The CDR3 consists of 14 residues. The CDR3 bases are TGTGCCACCACGGTGACAGGGGGAGGAGAGACCCAGTACTTC. Translation gives CATTVTGGGETQYF.

With respect to this clone: Other DNA sequences within the sample encode an identical CDR3. The V gene is TRBV18, the J gene TRBJ2-7; maybe TRBD1 (5 bases). The CDR3 totals 13 residues. V lost 2 bases and J lost 4, with 9 bases in between. Germline CDR1 and CDR2: KGHSH and LQKENI. The CDR3 loop reads CASSPDRNYEQYF. CDR3 nucleotides: TGTGCCAGCTCACCAGACAGAAATTACGAGCAGTACTTC.

This clone was counted a few times. This sequence joins TRBV6-6 and TRBJ1-5, with 9 positions matching TRBD1. J gave up 12 bases and V 7 bases, and 7 bases lay outside the gene matches. Per the germline V gene, CDR1 is MNHNY and CDR2 is SVGAGI (reference sequence). CDR3 size: 12 residues. The CDR3 loop is CASNPGQGRQHF. In DNA form, the CDR3 reads TGTGCCAGCAACCCGGGACAGGGCCGCCAGCATTTT.

This chain joins TRBV6-2 or TRBV6-3 and TRBJ2-7, with a possible D match to TRBD1 (6 bases). This CDR3 is built from 16 residues. Trimming shortened V by 7 bases and J by 2 bases, and 21 bases separated the two germline ends. Germline CDR1 MNHEY, CDR2 SVGEGT. CDR3 sequence: CASTPFQGPSPYEQYF. The CDR3 DNA is TGTGCCAGCACCCCGTTCCAGGGGCCGTCCCCCTACGAGCAGTACTTC.

The rearrangement joins TRBV24-1 to TRBJ2-2; 7 positions agree with TRBD1. CDR3 size: 15 residues. V dropped 9 bases and J dropped 1; count of bases not matched to a gene: 7. Germline-derived CDR1 and CDR2 are KGHDR and SFDVKD. CDR3 protein: CATQKDRRNTGELFF. CDR3 coding DNA: TGTGCCACCCAGAAGGACAGGCGGAACACCGGGGAGCTGTTTTTT.

V is TRBV29-1 and J is TRBJ1-2, with TRBD1 identical over 8 bases. The CDR3 contains 14 residues. J gave up 6 bases and V 4 bases, and 10 bases lay outside the gene matches. Per the germline V gene, CDR1 is SQVTM and CDR2 is ANQGSEA. CDR3 in amino acids: CSVADRGLDHGYTF. CDR3 DNA sequence: TGCAGCGTTGCTGACAGGGGTCTAGATCATGGCTACACCTTC.

This CDR3 is CAISSGTTNNEQFF. The CDR3 DNA is TGTGCCATCTCGTCCGGGACTACCAACAATGAGCAGTTCTTC. The gene calls are TRBV28 and TRBJ2-1; the match to TRBD2 covers 7 bases. The germline CDR1 and CDR2 sequences are MDHEN and SYDVKM. V was clipped by 10 bases and J by 5 bases; unmatched bases: 11. The CDR3 has 14 amino acids. The full variable domain, in which reference TRBV28 and TRBJ2-1 provide the parts outside the CDR3, is DVKVTQSSRYLVKRTGEKVFLECVQDMDHENMFWYRQDPGLGLRLIYFSYDVKMKEKGDIPEGYSVSREKKERFSLILESASTNQTSMYLCAISSGTTNNEQFFGPGTRLTVL.

J is TRBJ2-7 and V is TRBV6-2 or TRBV6-3; TRBD1 matches at 7 bases. The CDR3 has 14 residues. V lost 2 bases and J lost 1; bases outside the gene matches: 2. Looked up from germline, CDR1 is MNHEY and CDR2 is SVGEGT. CDR3 nucleotide sequence: TGTGCCAGCAGTTACAAGGGACAGTCCTACGAGCAGTACTTC. As protein: CASSYKGQSYEQYF.

The chain links TRBV24-1 to TRBJ2-5; 8 positions match TRBD1. Germline CDR1 reads KGHDR; CDR2 reads SFDVKD. The J segment lost 1 base and the V segment lost 1 base, leaving 4 bases of the junction unmatched. The CDR3 spans 16 residues. This chain's CDR3 is CATSDFSGQGQETQYF. For the CDR3, the DNA is TGTGCCACCAGTGATTTCAGCGGACAGGGCCAAGAGACCCAGTACTTC.

V usage is TRBV10-3 and J usage is TRBJ1-1; 10 nucleotides line up with TRBD1. CDR3 size: 15 residues. CDR1 and CDR2 (germline): ENHRY, SYGVKD. The junction had 6 bases not matched to a gene; V was cut back by 5 bases and J by 3 bases. As DNA, the CDR3 is TGTGCCATCAGTCGACAGGGGGCTTCGGACACTGAAGCTTTCTTT. Translated: CAISRQGASDTEAFF.

The chain recombines TRBV7-2 with TRBJ1-1; 8 bases are a match to TRBD1. The trim removed 2 bases at V and 5 bases at J, leaving 7 bases unmatched. Looked up from germline, CDR1 is SGHTA and CDR2 is FQGNSA. CDR3 size: 15 residues. DNA for the CDR3: TGTGCCAGCAGCTTACAGGGGGCAGGGACTACTGAAGCTTTCTTT. Protein product: CASSLQGAGTTEAFF.

The chain carries TRBV30 and TRBJ1-6, with TRBD1 matching 8 bases. Germline-derived CDR1 and CDR2 are GTSNPN and SVGIG (reference sequence). Trimming took 2 bases from V and 7 from J; bases not matched to a gene: 7. The CDR3 has 15 amino acids. The DNA of the CDR3 is TGTGCCTGGAGTCCGGGGGACAGGACGAATTCACCCCTCCACTTT. Translation: CAWSPGDRTNSPLHF.

The J gene is TRBJ2-2, the V gene TRBV14; 8 nucleotides align to TRBD1. The CDR3 is 17 residues long. Unmatched junction bases numbered 8, after V lost 2 bases and J lost 3 bases. CDR1 is SGHDN and CDR2 is FVKESK in the germline V gene. The CDR3 nucleotides are TGTGCCAGCAGCCAACATCCAGGGGGCGGATACACCGGGGAGCTGTTTTTT. Translated, it gives CASSQHPGGGYTGELFF.

The V and J genes are TRBV12-3 or TRBV12-4 and TRBJ1-1; no clear D. The CDR3 covers 13 residues. Trimming stripped 3 bases from V and 6 bases from J, with 11 bases between. The CDR3 sequence is CASSFGEGAEAFF. CDR3 sequence (DNA): TGTGCCAGCAGTTTCGGGGAAGGCGCTGAAGCTTTCTTT.

In its sample, this clone was seen a few times. The V gene is TRBV28, the J gene TRBJ1-5, with D unclear. Trimming shortened V by 2 bases and J by 2 bases, and 10 bases separated the two germline ends. CDR1 is MDHEN, CDR2 SYDVKM, per germline. There are 15 residues in the CDR3. This CDR3 reads CASSLQGRGNQPQHF. CDR3 nucleotides: TGTGCCAGCAGTTTACAAGGGAGGGGCAATCAGCCCCAGCATTTT.

About this clone itself: In the same sample, other DNA sequences code for this CDR3. V is TRBV5-5 and J is TRBJ1-1; possible D gene TRBD1, 5 bases. Germline CDR1 and CDR2: SGHKS and YYEKEE (reference sequence). Trimming took off 4 bases at V and 3 bases at J, with 13 bases between the two ends. The CDR3 sequence is 14 residues long. The CDR3 DNA is TGTGCCAGCAGCCTACCTGGGGGGGACACTGAAGCTTTCTTT. Translated, it gives CASSLPGGDTEAFF.

V and J are TRBV6-5 and TRBJ2-5, with D maybe TRBD2 (5 bases). Germline values: CDR1 MNHEY, CDR2 SVGAGI. V was shortened by 4 bases and J by 5 bases, with 14 bases between the two germline ends. The CDR3 contains 14 residues. CDR3 sequence (DNA): TGTGCCAGCAGTTTCGGTGAGGGCTGGGAGACCCAGTACTTC. It yields the protein CASSFGEGWETQYF.

The chain uses TRBV2 and TRBJ2-2; D gene uncertain. The ends were cut back, 7 bases at V and 3 bases at J, with 9 bases in the middle. The CDR3 sequence is 13 residues long. Germline V gives CDR1 SNHLY, CDR2 FYNNEI. CDR3 in DNA: TGTGCCAGCACCCGTGGAGACACCGGGGAGCTGTTTTTT. Translated, it gives CASTRGDTGELFF.

The rearrangement uses TRBV30 and TRBJ1-2; D call uncertain. V lost 4 bases and J 7 bases, leaving 16 bases between the germline ends. Germline CDR1 GTSNPN, CDR2 SVGIG (reference sequence). The length of the CDR3 is 13 residues. In DNA, the CDR3 is TGTGCCTGGACATCGGGGAGCGAGTCTGGCTACACCTTC. It yields the protein CAWTSGSESGYTF.

The chain joins TRBV11-2 to TRBJ1-2; 8 bases line up with TRBD1. The CDR3 is 15 amino acids. Germline CDR1 and CDR2: SGHAT and FQNNGV. Losses at the gene ends were 7 bases for V and 3 bases for J; bases not matched to a gene: 10. The CDR3 nucleotides read TGTGCCAGCACCCCGGGGACAGGTCGGGACTATGGCTACACCTTC. It specifies CASTPGTGRDYGYTF.

In this sample, this clone turned up a few times. The chain employs TRBV5-1 and TRBJ1-6; 9 bases agree with TRBD1. CDR3 length: 16 residues. J lost 7 bases, V lost 4 bases, and 9 bases had no gene match. Germline CDR1 is SGHRS and CDR2 is YFSETQ. This CDR3 reads CASSVTGGFNNSPLHF. CDR3 nucleotide sequence: TGCGCCAGCAGCGTTACAGGGGGCTTCAACAATTCACCCCTCCACTTT.

This clone turned up a few times. The genes are TRBV6-2 or TRBV6-3 and TRBJ2-6, with TRBD1 as a possible D gene (6 bases). Germline-derived CDR1 and CDR2 are MNHEY and SVGEGT. There are 20 residues in the CDR3. The V gene lost 4 bases and the J gene lost 0 bases, with 22 bases spanning the gap. The CDR3 sequence: CASSFYSWTVSSSGANVLTF. The CDR3 DNA is TGTGCCAGCAGTTTCTACTCCTGGACAGTAAGTAGCTCTGGGGCCAACGTCCTGACTTTC.

V gene TRBV5-1 combines with J gene TRBJ2-3, with a possible D match to TRBD2 (6 bases). Germline lookup yields CDR1 SGHRS and CDR2 YFSETQ. The CDR3 sequence is 14 residues long. The V end was cut by 2 bases, the J end by 4 bases, with 11 bases between. CDR3 nucleotides: TGCGCCAGCAGCTTAGATTGGGGGGCAGATACGCAGTATTTT. As protein: CASSLDWGADTQYF.

The chain carries TRBV6-5 and TRBJ1-6; 8 nucleotides agree with TRBD1. Trimming cost V 0 bases and J 9 bases; bases outside gene matches: 7. CDR1 and CDR2 from the germline V gene are MNHEY and SVGAGI. The CDR3 is 16 residues long. As DNA, the CDR3 is TGTGCCAGCAGTTACTCGTGGGCAGGGGGCGGTTCACCCCTCCACTTT. Translating gives CASSYSWAGGGSPLHF.

This chain links TRBV19 with TRBJ1-5; 7 nucleotides match TRBD1. CDR1 and CDR2 (germline): LNHDA, SQIVND (reference sequence). With V trimmed by 4 bases and J by 1 base, 10 bases remained unmatched. CDR3 length: 17 amino acids. The CDR3 reads CASSTQYGTASNQPQHF. The CDR3 coding sequence is TGTGCCAGTAGTACTCAATATGGGACAGCGAGCAATCAGCCCCAGCATTTT.

The chain has TRBV30 and TRBJ2-3, with D perhaps TRBD1 (8 bases). Germline V gene lookup returns CDR1 GTSNPN and CDR2 SVGIG (reference sequence). This CDR3 is 14 amino acids long. Trimming cost V 6 bases and J 9 bases, with 22 bases left between them. The CDR3 protein is CACSRTGRVETQYF. CDR3 DNA sequence: TGTGCCTGTTCTCGGACAGGGAGGGTAGAGACGCAGTATTTT. Full variable domain (remainder filled in from reference TRBV30 and TRBJ2-3): SQTIHQWPATLVQPVGSPLSLECTVEGTSNPNLYWYRQAAGRGLQLLFYSVGIGQISSEVPQNLSASRPQDRQFILSSKKLLLSDSGFYLCACSRTGRVETQYFGPGTRLTVL.